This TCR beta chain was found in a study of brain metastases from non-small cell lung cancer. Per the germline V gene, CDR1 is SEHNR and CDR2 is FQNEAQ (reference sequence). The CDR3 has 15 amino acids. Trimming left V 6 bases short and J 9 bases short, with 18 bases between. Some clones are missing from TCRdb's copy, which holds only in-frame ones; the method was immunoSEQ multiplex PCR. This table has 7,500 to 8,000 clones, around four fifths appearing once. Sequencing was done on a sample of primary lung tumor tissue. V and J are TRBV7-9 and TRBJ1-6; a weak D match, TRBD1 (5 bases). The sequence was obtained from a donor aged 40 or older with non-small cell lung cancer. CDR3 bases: TGTGCCAGCAGTATCCTTCAGGGTGGATTTTCACCCCTCCACTTT. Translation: CASSILQGGFSPLHF.